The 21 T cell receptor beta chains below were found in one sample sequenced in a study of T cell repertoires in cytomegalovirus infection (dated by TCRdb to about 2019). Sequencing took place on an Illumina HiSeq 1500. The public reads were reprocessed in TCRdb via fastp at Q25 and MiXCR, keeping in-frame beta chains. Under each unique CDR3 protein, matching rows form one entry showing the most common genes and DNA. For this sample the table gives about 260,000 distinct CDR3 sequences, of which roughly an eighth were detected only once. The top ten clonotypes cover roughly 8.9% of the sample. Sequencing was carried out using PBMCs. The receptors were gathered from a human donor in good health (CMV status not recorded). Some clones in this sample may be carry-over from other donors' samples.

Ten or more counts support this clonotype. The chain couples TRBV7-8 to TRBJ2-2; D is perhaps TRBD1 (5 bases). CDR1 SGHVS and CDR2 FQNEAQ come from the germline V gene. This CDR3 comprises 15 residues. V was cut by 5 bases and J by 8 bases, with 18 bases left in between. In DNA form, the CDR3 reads TGTGCCAGCAGCCTCAGGGTGGGGCATGGGGGGGAGCTGTTTTTT. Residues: CASSLRVGHGGELFF.

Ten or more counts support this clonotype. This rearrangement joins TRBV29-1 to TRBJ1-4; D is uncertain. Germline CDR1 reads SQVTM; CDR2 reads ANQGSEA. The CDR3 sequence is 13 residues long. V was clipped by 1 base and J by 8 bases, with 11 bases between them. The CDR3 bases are TGCAGCGTTGAAGTAGGGTTGGACGAAAAACTGTTTTTT. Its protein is CSVEVGLDEKLFF.

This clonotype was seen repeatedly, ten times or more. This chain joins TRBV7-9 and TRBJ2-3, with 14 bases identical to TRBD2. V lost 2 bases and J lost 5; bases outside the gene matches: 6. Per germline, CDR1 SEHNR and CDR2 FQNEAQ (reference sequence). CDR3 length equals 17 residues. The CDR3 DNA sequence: TGTGCCAGCAGCTTAACGACGGGACTAGCGGGAGTAGATACGCAGTATTTT. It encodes CASSLTTGLAGVDTQYF.

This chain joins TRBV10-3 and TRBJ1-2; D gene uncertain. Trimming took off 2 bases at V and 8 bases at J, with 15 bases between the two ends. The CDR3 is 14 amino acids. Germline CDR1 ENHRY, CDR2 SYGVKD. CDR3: CAISEATTFRGYTF. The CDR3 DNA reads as TGTGCCATCAGTGAGGCTACCACGTTCCGGGGCTACACCTTC.

The CDR3: CASGGPTIKNTIYF. CDR3 sequence (DNA): TGTGCCAGCGGTGGACCCACGATCAAAAACACCATATATTTT. The chain carries TRBV9 and TRBJ1-3; D remains ambiguous. Germline V gives CDR1 SGDLS, CDR2 YYNGEE. The CDR3 is 14 amino acids. The V and J ends lost 7 bases and 6 bases respectively, with 17 bases between them.

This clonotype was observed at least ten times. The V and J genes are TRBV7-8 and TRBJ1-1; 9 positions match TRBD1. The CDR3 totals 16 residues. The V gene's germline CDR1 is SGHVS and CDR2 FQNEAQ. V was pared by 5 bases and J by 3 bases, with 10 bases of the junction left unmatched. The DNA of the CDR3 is TGTGCCAGCAGCCCAACGGACAGGGGCGGGTACACTGAAGCTTTCTTT. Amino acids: CASSPTDRGGYTEAFF. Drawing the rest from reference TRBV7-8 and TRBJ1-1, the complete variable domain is GAGVSQSPRYKVAKRGQDVALRCDPISGHVSLFWYQQALGQGPEFLTYFQNEAQLDKSGLPSDRFFAERPEGSVSTLKIQRTQQEDSAVYLCASSPTDRGGYTEAFFGQGTRLTVV.

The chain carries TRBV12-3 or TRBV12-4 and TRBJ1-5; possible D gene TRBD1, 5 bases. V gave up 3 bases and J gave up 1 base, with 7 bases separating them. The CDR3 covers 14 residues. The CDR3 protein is CASSFWGSNQPQHF. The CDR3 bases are TGTGCCAGCAGTTTCTGGGGGAGCAATCAGCCCCAGCATTTT.

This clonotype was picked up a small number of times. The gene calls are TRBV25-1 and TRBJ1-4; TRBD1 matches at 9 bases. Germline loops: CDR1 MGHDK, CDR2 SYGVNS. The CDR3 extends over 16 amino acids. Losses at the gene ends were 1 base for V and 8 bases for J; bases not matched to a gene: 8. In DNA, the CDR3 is TGTGCCAGCAGTGAATTGGGACAGGGCGGAAAGGAAAAACTGTTTTTT. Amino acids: CASSELGQGGKEKLFF.

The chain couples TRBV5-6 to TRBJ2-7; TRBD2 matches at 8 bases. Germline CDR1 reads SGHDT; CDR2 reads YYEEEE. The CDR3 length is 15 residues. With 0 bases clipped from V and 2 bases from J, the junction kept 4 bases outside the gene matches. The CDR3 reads CASSLELAATYEQYF. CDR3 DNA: TGTGCCAGCAGCTTGGAACTAGCGGCCACCTACGAGCAGTACTTC.

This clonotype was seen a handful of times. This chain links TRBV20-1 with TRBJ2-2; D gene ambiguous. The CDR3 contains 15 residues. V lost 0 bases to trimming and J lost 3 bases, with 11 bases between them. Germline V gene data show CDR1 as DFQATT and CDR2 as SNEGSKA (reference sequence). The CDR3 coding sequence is TGCAGTGCTAGAGATTTCCGGTCCCACACCGGGGAGCTGTTTTTT. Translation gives CSARDFRSHTGELFF.

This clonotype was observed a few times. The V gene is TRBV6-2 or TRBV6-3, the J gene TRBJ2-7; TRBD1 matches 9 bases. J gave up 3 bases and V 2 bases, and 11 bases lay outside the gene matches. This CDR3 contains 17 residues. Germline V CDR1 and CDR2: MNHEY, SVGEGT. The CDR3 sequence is CASSYRGQGIYFYEQYF. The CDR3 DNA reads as TGTGCCAGCAGTTACCGAGGACAGGGGATTTACTTCTACGAGCAGTACTTC.

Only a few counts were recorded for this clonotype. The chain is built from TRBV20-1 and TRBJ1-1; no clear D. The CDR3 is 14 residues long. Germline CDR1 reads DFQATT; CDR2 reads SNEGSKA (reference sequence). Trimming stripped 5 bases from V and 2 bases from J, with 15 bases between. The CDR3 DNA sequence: TGCAGTGCTCCCCACCGGACCGTTAACACTGAAGCTTTCTTT. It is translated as CSAPHRTVNTEAFF.

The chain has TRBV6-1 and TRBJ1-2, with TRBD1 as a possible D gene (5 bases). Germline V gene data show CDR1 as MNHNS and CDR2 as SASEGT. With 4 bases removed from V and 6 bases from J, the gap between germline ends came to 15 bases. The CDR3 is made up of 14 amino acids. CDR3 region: CASSGEGPGDGYTF. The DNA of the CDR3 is TGTGCCAGCAGTGGGGAGGGGCCGGGGGATGGCTACACCTTC.

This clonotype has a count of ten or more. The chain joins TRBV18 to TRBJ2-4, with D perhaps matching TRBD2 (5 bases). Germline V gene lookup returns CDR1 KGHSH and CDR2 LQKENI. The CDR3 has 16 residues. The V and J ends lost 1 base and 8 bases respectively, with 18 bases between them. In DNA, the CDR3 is TGTGCCAGCTCACCACGGGTCCTTACAGACGGGGACATTCAGTACTTC. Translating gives CASSPRVLTDGDIQYF.

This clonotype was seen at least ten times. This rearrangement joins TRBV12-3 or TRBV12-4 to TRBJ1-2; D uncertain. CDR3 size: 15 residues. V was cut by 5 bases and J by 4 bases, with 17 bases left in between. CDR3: CASSTTGRTGYGYTF. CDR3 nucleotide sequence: TGTGCCAGCAGTACAACTGGACGGACCGGCTATGGCTACACCTTC.

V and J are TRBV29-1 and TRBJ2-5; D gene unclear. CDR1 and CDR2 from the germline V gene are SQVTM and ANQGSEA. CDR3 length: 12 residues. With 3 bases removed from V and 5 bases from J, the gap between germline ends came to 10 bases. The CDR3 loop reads CSVEHQQETQYF. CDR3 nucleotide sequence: TGCAGCGTTGAGCACCAGCAGGAGACCCAGTACTTC.

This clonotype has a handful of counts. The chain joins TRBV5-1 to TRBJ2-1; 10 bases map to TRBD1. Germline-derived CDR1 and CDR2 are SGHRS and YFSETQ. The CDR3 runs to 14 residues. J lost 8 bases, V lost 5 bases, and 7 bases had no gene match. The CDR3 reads CASSPGTGVDEQFF. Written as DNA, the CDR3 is TGCGCCAGCAGTCCCGGGACAGGGGTCGATGAGCAGTTCTTC.

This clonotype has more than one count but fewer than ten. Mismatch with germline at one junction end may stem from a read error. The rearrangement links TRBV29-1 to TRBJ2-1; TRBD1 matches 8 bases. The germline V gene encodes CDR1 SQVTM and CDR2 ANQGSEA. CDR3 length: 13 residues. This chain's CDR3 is CSVESWQGARWVF. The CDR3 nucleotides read TGCAGCGTTGAATCGTGGCAGGGGGCGCGATGGGTCTTC.

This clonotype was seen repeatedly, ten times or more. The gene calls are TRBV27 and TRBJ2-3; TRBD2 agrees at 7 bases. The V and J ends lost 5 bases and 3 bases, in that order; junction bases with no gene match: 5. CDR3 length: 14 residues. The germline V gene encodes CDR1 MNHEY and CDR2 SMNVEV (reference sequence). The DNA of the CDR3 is TGTGCCAGCAGTCGAGCGGGGAGAACAGATACGCAGTATTTT. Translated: CASSRAGRTDTQYF.

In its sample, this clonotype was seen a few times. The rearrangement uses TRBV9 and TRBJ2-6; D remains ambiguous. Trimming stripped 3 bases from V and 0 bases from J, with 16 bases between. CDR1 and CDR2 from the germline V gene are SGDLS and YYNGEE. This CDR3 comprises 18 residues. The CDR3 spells CASSGEWAVDSGANVLTF. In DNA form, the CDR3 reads TGTGCCAGCAGCGGAGAGTGGGCCGTTGACTCTGGGGCCAACGTCCTGACTTTC.

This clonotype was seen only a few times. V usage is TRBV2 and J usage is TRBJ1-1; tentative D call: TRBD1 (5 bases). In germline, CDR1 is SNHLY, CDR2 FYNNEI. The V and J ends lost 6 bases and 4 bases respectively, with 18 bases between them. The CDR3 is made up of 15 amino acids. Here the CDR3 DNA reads TGTGCCAGCAGACTTGATAGGGGCTTGGGCACTGAAGCTTTCTTT. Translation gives CASRLDRGLGTEAFF.